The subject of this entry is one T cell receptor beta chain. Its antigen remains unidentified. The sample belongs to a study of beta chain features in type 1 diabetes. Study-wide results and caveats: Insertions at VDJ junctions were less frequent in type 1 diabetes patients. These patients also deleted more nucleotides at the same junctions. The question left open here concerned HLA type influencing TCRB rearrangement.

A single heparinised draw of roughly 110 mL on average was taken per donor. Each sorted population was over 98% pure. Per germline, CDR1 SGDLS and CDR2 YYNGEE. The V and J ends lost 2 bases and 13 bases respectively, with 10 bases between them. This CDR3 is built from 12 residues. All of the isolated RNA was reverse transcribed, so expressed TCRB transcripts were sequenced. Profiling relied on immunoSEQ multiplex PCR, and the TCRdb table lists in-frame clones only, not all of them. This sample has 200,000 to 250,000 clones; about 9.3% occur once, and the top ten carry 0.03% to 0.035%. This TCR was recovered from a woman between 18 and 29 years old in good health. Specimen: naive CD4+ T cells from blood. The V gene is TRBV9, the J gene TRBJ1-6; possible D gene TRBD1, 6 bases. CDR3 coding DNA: TGTGCCAGCAGCGTGACACAGGGTCCCCTCCACTTT. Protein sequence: CASSVTQGPLHF. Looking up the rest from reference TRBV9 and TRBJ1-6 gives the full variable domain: DSGVTQTPKHLITATGQRVTLRCSPRSGDLSVYWYQQSLDQGLQFLIQYYNGEERAKGNILERFSAQQFPDLHSELNLSSLELGDSALYFCASSVTQGPLHFGNGTRLTVT.